What follows are 5 T cell receptor beta chains derived from one specimen sequenced in a study of beta chain features in type 1 diabetes. Reverse transcribing all isolated RNA meant expressed TCRB transcripts were sequenced. This table comes from immunoSEQ multiplex PCR, and its TCRdb copy is limited to in-frame clones, with some not included. The sample lists roughly 50,000 clones; approximately 45% were seen once. Antigens of these TCRs are unknown. Overall study findings and caveats: All four CD4+ subsets from Type 1 diabetes patients carried moderately but significantly shorter TCRB CDR3s.

Sample: Tregs from blood. The receptors derive from a man between 25 and 39 years old with type 1 diabetes.

This clone has a handful of counts. Other DNA sequences in this specimen translate into the identical CDR3. This chain uses TRBV27 with TRBJ2-1; 10 nucleotides line up with TRBD1. The CDR3 loop spans 14 amino acids. Looked up from germline, CDR1 is MNHEY and CDR2 is SMNVEV (reference sequence). V dropped 6 bases and J dropped 9; count of bases not matched to a gene: 8. CDR3 protein: CASRARQGASEQFF. CDR3 coding DNA: TGTGCCAGCAGGGCTCGACAGGGGGCGAGTGAGCAGTTCTTC.

V is TRBV11-3 and J is TRBJ2-7, with TRBD2 matching 7 bases. Germline V gives CDR1 SGHNT, CDR2 YENEEA. The V segment lost 3 bases and the J segment 7 bases; nucleotides outside the gene matches: 6. The CDR3 covers 13 residues. CDR3 region: CASSLGAGYEQYF. The CDR3 DNA reads TGTGCCAGCAGCTTGGGAGCGGGGTATGAGCAGTACTTC.

This clone was counted a few times. The V and J genes are TRBV7-2 and TRBJ1-5, with TRBD1 matching over 8 bases. Trimming took 8 bases from V and 3 from J; bases not matched to a gene: 6. Per the germline V gene, CDR1 is SGHTA and CDR2 is FQGNSA. CDR3 size: 14 residues. Written as DNA, the CDR3 is TGTGCCAGCTCACAGGGGGGGATCAATCAGCCCCAGCATTTT. This encodes CASSQGGINQPQHF.

This clone occurred once. V and J are TRBV28 and TRBJ1-5; 9 bases are a match to TRBD1. V was pared by 6 bases and J by 0 bases, with 6 bases of the junction left unmatched. This CDR3 region has 16 residues. Per germline, CDR1 MDHEN and CDR2 SYDVKM. Here the CDR3 DNA reads TGTGCCAGCAGAACAGGGGGCCCCTATAGCAATCAGCCCCAGCATTTT. This codes for CASRTGGPYSNQPQHF.

A few counts support this clone. The chain recombines TRBV7-3 with TRBJ2-1; perhaps TRBD1 as D (5 bases). The V end lost 0 bases, the J end lost 4 bases, and 10 bases lay between the germline ends. CDR1 is SGHTA and CDR2 is FQGTGA in the germline V gene. The CDR3 extends over 15 amino acids. The CDR3 DNA reads TGTGCCAGCAGCTTAACCAGGGCATCGTACAATGAGCAGTTCTTC. This sequence encodes CASSLTRASYNEQFF. The full variable domain, rest sourced from reference TRBV7-3 and TRBJ2-1, is GAGVSQTPSNKVTEKGKYVELRCDPISGHTALYWYRQSLGQGPEFLIYFQGTGAADDSGLPNDRFFAVRPEGSVSTLKIQRTERGDSAVYLCASSLTRASYNEQFFGPGTRLTVL.